What follows describes a single T cell receptor (beta chain). What it binds is unknown. The CDR3 runs 13 residues. In germline, CDR1 is SGHRS, CDR2 YFSETQ. V lost 4 bases to trimming and J lost 5 bases; unmatched junction nucleotides: 4. The data belong to a study of T-cell reconstitution after alpha-beta-depleted transplantation in children. Findings and caveats of the study: Fresh T-cell production supplied most of the T-cell counts and diversity seen one year after transplant.

During its preparation, the TCRbeta library received unique molecular identifiers. TCRdb used MiXCR to reprocess the PCR reads, holding one entry per CDR3 protein. The table includes 610,000 or so distinct CDR3 sequences, roughly 30% detected once. The starting material was PBMCs, obtained before TCRalphabeta/CD19-depleted stem cell transplant. The source of this sequence is a boy under two years old with Wiskott-Aldrich syndrome, due to receive a stem cell transplant. The rearrangement links TRBV5-1 to TRBJ1-1, with TRBD1 matching 8 bases. DNA of the CDR3: TGCGCCAGCAGCCCGCGGACAGGGACTGAAGCTTTCTTT. Translated: CASSPRTGTEAFF.